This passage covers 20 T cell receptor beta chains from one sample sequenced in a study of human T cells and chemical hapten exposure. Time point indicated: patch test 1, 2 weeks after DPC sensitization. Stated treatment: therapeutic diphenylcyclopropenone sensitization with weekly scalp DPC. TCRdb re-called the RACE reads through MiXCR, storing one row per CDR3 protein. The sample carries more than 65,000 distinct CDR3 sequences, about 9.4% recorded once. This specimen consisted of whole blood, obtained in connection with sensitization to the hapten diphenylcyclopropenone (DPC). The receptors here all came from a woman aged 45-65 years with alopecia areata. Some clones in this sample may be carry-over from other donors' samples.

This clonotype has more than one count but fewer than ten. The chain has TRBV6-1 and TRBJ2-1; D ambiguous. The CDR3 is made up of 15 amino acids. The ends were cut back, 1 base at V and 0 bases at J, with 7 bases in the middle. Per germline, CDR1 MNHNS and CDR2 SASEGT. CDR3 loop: CASSEDRSSYNEQFF. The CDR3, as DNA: TGTGCCAGCAGTGAAGACCGAAGCTCCTACAATGAGCAGTTCTTC.

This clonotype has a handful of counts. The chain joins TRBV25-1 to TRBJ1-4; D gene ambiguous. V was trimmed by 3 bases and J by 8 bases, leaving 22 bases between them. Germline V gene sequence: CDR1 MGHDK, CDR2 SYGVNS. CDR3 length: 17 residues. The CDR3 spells CASSDQFPTGPGEKLFF. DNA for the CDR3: TGTGCCAGCAGTGACCAATTCCCGACCGGACCCGGGGAAAAACTGTTTTTT.

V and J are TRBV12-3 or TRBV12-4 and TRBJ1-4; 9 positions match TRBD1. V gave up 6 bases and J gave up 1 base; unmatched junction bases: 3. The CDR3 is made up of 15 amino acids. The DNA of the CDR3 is TGTGCCAGCAGCAAGGGACAGGGAACTAATGAAAAACTGTTTTTT. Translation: CASSKGQGTNEKLFF.

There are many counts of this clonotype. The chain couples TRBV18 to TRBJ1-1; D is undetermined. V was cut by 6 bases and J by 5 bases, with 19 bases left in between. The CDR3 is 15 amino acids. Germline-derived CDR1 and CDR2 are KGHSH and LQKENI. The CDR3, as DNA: TGTGCCAGCTCTCGGGATCTTTCGAAAGGAACTGAAGCTTTCTTT. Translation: CASSRDLSKGTEAFF. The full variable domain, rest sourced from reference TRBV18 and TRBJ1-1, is NAGVMQNPRHLVRRRGQEARLRCSPMKGHSHVYWYRQLPEEGLKFMVYLQKENIIDESGMPKERFSAEFPKEGPSILRIQQVVRGDSAAYFCASSRDLSKGTEAFFGQGTRLTVV.

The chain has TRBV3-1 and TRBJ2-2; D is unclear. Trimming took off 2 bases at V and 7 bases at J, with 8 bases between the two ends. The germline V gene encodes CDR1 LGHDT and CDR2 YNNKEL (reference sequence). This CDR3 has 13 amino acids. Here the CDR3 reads CASSQTVIGELFF. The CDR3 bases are TGTGCCAGCAGCCAAACTGTCATCGGGGAGCTGTTTTTT.

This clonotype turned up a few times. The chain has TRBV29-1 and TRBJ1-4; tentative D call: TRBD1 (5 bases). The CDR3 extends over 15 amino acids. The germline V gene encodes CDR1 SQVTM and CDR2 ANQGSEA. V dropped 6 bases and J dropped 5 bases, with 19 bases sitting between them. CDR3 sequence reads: CSVVGFAGRNEKLFF. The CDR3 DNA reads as TGCAGCGTCGTGGGGTTTGCGGGACGGAATGAAAAACTGTTTTTT.

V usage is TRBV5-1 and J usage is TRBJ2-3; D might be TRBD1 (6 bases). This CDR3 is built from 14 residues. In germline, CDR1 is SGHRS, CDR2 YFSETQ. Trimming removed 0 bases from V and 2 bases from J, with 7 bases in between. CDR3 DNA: TGCGCCAGCAGCTTGGGGGACAACACAGATACGCAGTATTTT. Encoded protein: CASSLGDNTDTQYF.

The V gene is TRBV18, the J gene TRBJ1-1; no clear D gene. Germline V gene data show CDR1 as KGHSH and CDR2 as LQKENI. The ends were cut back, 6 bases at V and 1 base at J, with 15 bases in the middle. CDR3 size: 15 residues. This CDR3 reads CASSLPVASNTEAFF. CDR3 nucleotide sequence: TGTGCCAGCTCCCTTCCCGTAGCCTCGAACACTGAAGCTTTCTTT.

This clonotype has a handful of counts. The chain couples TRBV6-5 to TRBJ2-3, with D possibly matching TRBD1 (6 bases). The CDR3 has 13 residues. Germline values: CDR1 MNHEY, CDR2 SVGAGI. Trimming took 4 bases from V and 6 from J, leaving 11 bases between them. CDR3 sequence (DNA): TGTGCCAGCAGTTCCAACAGGGTTGATACGCAGTATTTT. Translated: CASSSNRVDTQYF.

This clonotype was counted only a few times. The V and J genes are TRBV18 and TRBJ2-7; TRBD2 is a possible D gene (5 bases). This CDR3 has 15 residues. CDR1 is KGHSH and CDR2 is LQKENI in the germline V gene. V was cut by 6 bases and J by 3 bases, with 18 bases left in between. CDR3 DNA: TGTGCCAGCTCCCCTACCCGGGGAGCGTACTACGAGCAGTACTTC. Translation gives CASSPTRGAYYEQYF.

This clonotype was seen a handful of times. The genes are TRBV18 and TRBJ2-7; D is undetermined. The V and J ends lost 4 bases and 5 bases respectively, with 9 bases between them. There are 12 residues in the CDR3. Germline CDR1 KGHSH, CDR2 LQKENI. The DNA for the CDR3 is TGTGCCAGCTCACGGCAGGAGAACGAGCAGTACTTC. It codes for CASSRQENEQYF. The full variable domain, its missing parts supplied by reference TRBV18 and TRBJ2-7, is NAGVMQNPRHLVRRRGQEARLRCSPMKGHSHVYWYRQLPEEGLKFMVYLQKENIIDESGMPKERFSAEFPKEGPSILRIQQVVRGDSAAYFCASSRQENEQYFGPGTRLTVT.

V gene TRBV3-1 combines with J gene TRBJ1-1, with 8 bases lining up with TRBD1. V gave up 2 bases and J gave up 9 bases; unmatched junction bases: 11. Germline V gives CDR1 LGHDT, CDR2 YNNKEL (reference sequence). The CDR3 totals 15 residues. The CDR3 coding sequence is TGTGCCAGCAGCCAATTTTGGGGGACAGGTGCAAAAGCTTTCTTT. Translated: CASSQFWGTGAKAFF.

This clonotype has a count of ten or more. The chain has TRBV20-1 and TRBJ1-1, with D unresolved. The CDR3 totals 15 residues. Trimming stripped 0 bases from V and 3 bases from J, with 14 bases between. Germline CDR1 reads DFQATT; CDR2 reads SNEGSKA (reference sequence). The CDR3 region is CSAREPGRTDTEAFF. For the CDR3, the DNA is TGCAGTGCTAGAGAGCCTGGCCGGACGGACACTGAAGCTTTCTTT.

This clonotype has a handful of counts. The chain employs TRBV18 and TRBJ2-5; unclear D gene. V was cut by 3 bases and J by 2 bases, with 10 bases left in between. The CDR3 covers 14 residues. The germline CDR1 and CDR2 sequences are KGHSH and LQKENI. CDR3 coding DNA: TGTGCCAGCTCACCGACTCTTACGCAAGAGACCCAGTACTTC. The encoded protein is CASSPTLTQETQYF.

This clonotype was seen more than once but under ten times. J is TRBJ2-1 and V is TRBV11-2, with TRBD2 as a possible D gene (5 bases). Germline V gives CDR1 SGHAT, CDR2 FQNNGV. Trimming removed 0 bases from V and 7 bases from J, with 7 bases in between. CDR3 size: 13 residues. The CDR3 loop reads CASSLERGNEQFF. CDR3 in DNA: TGTGCCAGCAGCTTAGAAAGAGGGAATGAGCAGTTCTTC.

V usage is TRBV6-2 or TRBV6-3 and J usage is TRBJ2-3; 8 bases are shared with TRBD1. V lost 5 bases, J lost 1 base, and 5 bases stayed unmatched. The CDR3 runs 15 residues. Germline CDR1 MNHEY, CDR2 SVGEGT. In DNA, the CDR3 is TGTGCCAGCAGTACCCAGGGACAGGGCACAGATACGCAGTATTTT. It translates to CASSTQGQGTDTQYF.

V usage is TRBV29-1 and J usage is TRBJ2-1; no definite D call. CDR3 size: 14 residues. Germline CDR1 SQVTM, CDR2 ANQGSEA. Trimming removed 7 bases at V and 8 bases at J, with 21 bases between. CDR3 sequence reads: CSAGRNPGFDEQFF. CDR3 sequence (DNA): TGCAGCGCGGGCCGGAACCCGGGTTTTGATGAGCAGTTCTTC.

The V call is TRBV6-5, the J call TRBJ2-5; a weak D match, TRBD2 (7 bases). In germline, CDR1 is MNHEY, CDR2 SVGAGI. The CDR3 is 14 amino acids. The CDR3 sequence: CAVAPGGRIETQYF. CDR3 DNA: TGTGCGGTTGCTCCCGGGGGGCGCATAGAGACCCAGTACTTC.

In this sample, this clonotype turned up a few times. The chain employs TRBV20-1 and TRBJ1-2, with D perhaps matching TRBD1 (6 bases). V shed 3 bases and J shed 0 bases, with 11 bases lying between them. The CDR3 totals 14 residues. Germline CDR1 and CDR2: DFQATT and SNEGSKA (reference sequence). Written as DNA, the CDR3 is TGCAGTGCTAGTACAGGGTTCTCTAACTATGGCTACACCTTC. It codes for CSASTGFSNYGYTF.

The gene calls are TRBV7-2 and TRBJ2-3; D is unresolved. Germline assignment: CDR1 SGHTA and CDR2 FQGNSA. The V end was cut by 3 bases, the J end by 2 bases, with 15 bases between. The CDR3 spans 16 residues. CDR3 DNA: TGTGCCAGCAGCTTCCTTCGAGCGTCTCACACAGATACGCAGTATTTT. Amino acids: CASSFLRASHTDTQYF. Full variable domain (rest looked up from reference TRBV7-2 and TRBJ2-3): GAGVSQSPSNKVTEKGKDVELRCDPISGHTALYWYRQSLGQGLEFLIYFQGNSAPDKSGLPSDRFSAERTGGSVSTLTIQRTQQEDSAVYLCASSFLRASHTDTQYFGPGTRLTVL.